This T cell receptor beta chain emerged from a study of Graves' ophthalmopathy and Graves' hyperthyroidism. Many counts were recorded for this clonotype. Germline CDR1 is LNHDA and CDR2 is SQIVND (reference sequence). The V and J ends lost 5 bases and 0 bases respectively, with 11 bases between them. The CDR3 is 16 residues long. Transcripts of RNA were the source for amplifying TCR beta CDR3 regions. An initial RT-PCR round employing HTBI primers preceded a second-round multiplex PCR. TCRdb passed the multiplex PCR reads through MiXCR, listing each CDR3 protein once. Of about 400,000 distinct CDR3 sequences in the sample, about 18% were seen once.

The source is a woman aged 18-29 years with Graves' ophthalmopathy. The V gene is TRBV19, the J gene TRBJ2-6; D remains ambiguous. Sequencing was done on a sample of peripheral blood. The CDR3 region has the DNA TGTGCCAGTAGTCCCCTAGGGATCTCTGGGGCCAACGTCCTGACTTTC. Encoded protein: CASSPLGISGANVLTF. Drawing the rest from reference TRBV19 and TRBJ2-6, the complete variable domain is DGGITQSPKYLFRKEGQNVTLSCEQNLNHDAMYWYRQDPGQGLRLIYYSQIVNDFQKGDIAEGYSVSREKKESFPLTVTSAQKNPTAFYLCASSPLGISGANVLTFGAGSRLTVL.